The 22 T cell receptor beta chains presented below share a single source sample, sequenced in a study of long-term antiretroviral therapy in people with HIV. Investigators performed immunoSEQ version v3.0 at survey level. Some clones are missing from TCRdb's copy, which holds only in-frame ones; the method was immunoSEQ multiplex PCR. This sample has tens of thousands of clones; 70% to 90% occur once, and the top ten carry 10% to 15%. Sequenced material: unsorted PBMCs, taken 1.1 years after starting antiretroviral therapy. Every receptor here comes from a man between 18 and 35 years old with HIV.

This chain's CDR3 is CASSSHEGIISYGYTF. CDR3 coding DNA: TGTGCCAGCAGCTCCCATGAGGGGATAATAAGCTATGGCTACACCTTC. V gene TRBV7-9 combines with J gene TRBJ1-2; TRBD1 is a possible D gene (5 bases). The CDR3 spans 16 residues. The V gene's germline CDR1 is SEHNR and CDR2 FQNEAQ (reference sequence). Trimming removed 4 bases from V and 4 bases from J, with 19 bases in between.

V gene TRBV7-6 combines with J gene TRBJ2-7, with 7 bases matching TRBD2. Germline V gene lookup returns CDR1 SGHVS and CDR2 FNYEAQ. The CDR3 loop spans 15 amino acids. Trimming removed 5 bases from V and 7 bases from J; junction bases left unmatched: 14. CDR3 amino acids: CASSPSGDGRGEQYF. The CDR3 DNA reads as TGTGCCAGCAGCCCAAGCGGGGACGGCCGGGGGGAGCAGTACTTC.

The chain's CDR3 is CASSRAEGDTQYF. In DNA form, the CDR3 reads TGCGCCAGCAGCCGGGCCGAGGGAGATACGCAGTATTTT. This chain connects TRBV4-3 to TRBJ2-3, with D perhaps TRBD2 (5 bases). CDR3 size: 13 residues. The germline V gene has CDR1 LGHNA and CDR2 YSLEER. Trimming took 4 bases from V and 5 from J, leaving 10 bases between them.

Only one count was recorded for this clone. The CDR3 sequence is CASSHSTAYEQYF. The DNA of the CDR3 is TGTGCCAGCTCACACTCGACAGCCTACGAGCAGTACTTC. The chain couples TRBV18 to TRBJ2-7, with D tentatively TRBD1 (5 bases). V gave up 4 bases and J gave up 2 bases, with 9 bases separating them. The CDR3 extends over 13 amino acids. Germline V gene lookup returns CDR1 KGHSH and CDR2 LQKENI.

V usage is TRBV7-9 and J usage is TRBJ1-4, with a tentative D call TRBD1 (6 bases). The CDR3 runs 12 residues. CDR1 and CDR2 (germline): SEHNR, FQNEAQ (reference sequence). V gave up 1 base and J gave up 16 bases, with 13 bases separating them. In DNA, the CDR3 is TGTGCCAGCAGCTTAGTAGACAGGAAGGAGTTTTTT. Its translation: CASSLVDRKEFF.

V usage is TRBV2 and J usage is TRBJ2-1; D possibly corresponds to TRBD1 (5 bases). V was shortened by 7 bases and J by 0 bases, with 13 bases between the two germline ends. Germline CDR1 reads SNHLY; CDR2 reads FYNNEI. The CDR3 spans 15 residues. The DNA for the CDR3 is TGTGCCAGCACGTCCTTCCAGGGCTCCTACAATGAGCAGTTCTTC. It is translated as CASTSFQGSYNEQFF. The full variable domain, its missing parts supplied by reference TRBV2 and TRBJ2-1, is EPEVTQTPSHQVTQMGQEVILRCVPISNHLYFYWYRQILGQKVEFLVSFYNNEISEKSEIFDDQFSVERPDGSNFTLKIRSTKLEDSAMYFCASTSFQGSYNEQFFGPGTRLTVL.

This chain connects TRBV7-2 to TRBJ2-2; TRBD2 might be the D (5 bases). Deletions cut 1 base from V and 7 bases from J, with 13 bases between. Looked up from germline, CDR1 is SGHTA and CDR2 is FQGNSA. This CDR3 is 15 amino acids long. Written as DNA, the CDR3 is TGTGCCAGCAGCTTAGGGCAGGCTGGAGGCGGGGAGCTGTTTTTT. Translating gives CASSLGQAGGGELFF.

The genes are TRBV6-5 and TRBJ1-1; a weak D match, TRBD1 (5 bases). CDR1 and CDR2 (germline): MNHEY, SVGAGI. Trimming pared 8 bases from V and 7 bases from J, leaving 20 bases between. CDR3 length: 14 residues. CDR3 sequence (DNA): TGTGCCAGCCGAACCGACAGCTACCGGCGTGAAGCTTTCTTT. It specifies CASRTDSYRREAFF.

The chain employs TRBV19 and TRBJ2-1; no reliable D call. The length of the CDR3 is 15 residues. CDR1 LNHDA and CDR2 SQIVND come from the germline V gene (reference sequence). Trimming took 6 bases from V and 10 from J, leaving 22 bases between them. DNA for the CDR3: TGTGCCAGTAGATCCGACCGGTCCTCCTTAGGGGAGCAGTTCTTC. Encoded protein: CASRSDRSSLGEQFF.

This clone was observed a few times. The chain couples TRBV19 to TRBJ2-7; D ambiguous. The germline CDR1 and CDR2 sequences are LNHDA and SQIVND (reference sequence). This CDR3 is 12 amino acids long. With 3 bases removed from V and 4 bases from J, the gap between germline ends came to 7 bases. The CDR3 is CASSMMGYEQYF. CDR3 coding DNA: TGTGCCAGTAGTATGATGGGGTACGAGCAGTACTTC.

V is TRBV6-1 and J is TRBJ2-5, with D tentatively TRBD1 or TRBD2 (5 bases each). Trimming shortened V by 2 bases and J by 4 bases, and 14 bases separated the two germline ends. This CDR3 has 15 amino acids. The germline V gene has CDR1 MNHNS and CDR2 SASEGT. The CDR3 DNA follows: TGTGCCAGCAGTGAAATCGGGGCAGGGAGAGAGACCCAGTACTTC. It codes for CASSEIGAGRETQYF.

This clone was counted only a few times. The J gene is TRBJ2-7, the V gene TRBV21-1; no check of the table's D call, TRBD2, against the DNA was made. TRBV21-1 is labeled a pseudogene. The CDR3 is 14 residues long. DNA of the CDR3: TGTGCCAGCAGCAAAGATAGTGATAGCGGCGAGCAGTACTTC. The encoded protein is CASSKDSDSGEQYF.

The V and J genes are TRBV7-2 and TRBJ2-7; TRBD1 aligns across 7 bases. The CDR3 loop spans 14 amino acids. Looked up from germline, CDR1 is SGHTA and CDR2 is FQGNSA. J lost 3 bases, V lost 1 base, and 3 bases had no gene match. CDR3 sequence: CASSLGTGSYEQYF. DNA for the CDR3: TGTGCCAGCAGCTTAGGGACAGGTAGCTACGAGCAGTACTTC. The entire variable domain, with the rest obtained from reference TRBV7-2 and TRBJ2-7, is as follows: GAGVSQSPSNKVTEKGKDVELRCDPISGHTALYWYRQSLGQGLEFLIYFQGNSAPDKSGLPSDRFSAERTGGSVSTLTIQRTQQEDSAVYLCASSLGTGSYEQYFGPGTRLTVT.

This sequence joins TRBV5-4 and TRBJ2-7; D is undetermined. The length of the CDR3 is 15 residues. The V gene lost 0 bases and the J gene lost 2 bases, with 12 bases spanning the gap. The germline V gene has CDR1 SGHNT and CDR2 YYREEE (reference sequence). CDR3 residues: CASSLDGSSPYEQYF. The CDR3 DNA follows: TGTGCCAGCAGCTTGGACGGTTCCAGCCCCTACGAGCAGTACTTC.

The rearrangement links TRBV7-2 to TRBJ1-5; D is undetermined. V was cut by 3 bases and J by 0 bases, with 6 bases left in between. The CDR3 has 14 amino acids. Germline CDR1 is SGHTA and CDR2 is FQGNSA. CDR3 residues: CASSFTNSNQPQHF. CDR3 bases: TGTGCCAGCAGCTTTACAAATAGCAATCAGCCCCAGCATTTT.

This chain uses TRBV6-6 with TRBJ1-5; 7 bases fit TRBD1. This CDR3 is built from 16 residues. The trim removed 0 bases at V and 0 bases at J, leaving 2 bases unmatched. The germline gives CDR1 MNHNY, CDR2 SVGAGI (reference sequence). The CDR3 region is CASSYSTGSSNQPQHF. Written as DNA, the CDR3 is TGTGCCAGCAGTTACTCGACAGGGAGTAGCAATCAGCCCCAGCATTTT.

The V call is TRBV7-8, the J call TRBJ2-2, with D possibly being TRBD2 (5 bases). The V end was cut by 2 bases, the J end by 6 bases, with 7 bases between. CDR1 is SGHVS, CDR2 FQNEAQ, per germline. CDR3 length: 13 residues. As DNA, the CDR3 is TGTGCCAGCAGCTTAAGGACTGCCGGGGAGCTGTTTTTT. This gives the protein CASSLRTAGELFF.

V is TRBV19 and J is TRBJ1-5, with 7 bases that match TRBD1. The CDR3 has 15 amino acids. Germline lookup yields CDR1 LNHDA and CDR2 SQIVND (reference sequence). V gave up 7 bases and J gave up 4 bases; unmatched junction bases: 10. CDR3 region: CASMGTDGPNQPQHF. The CDR3 DNA is TGTGCCAGTATGGGGACAGATGGGCCTAATCAGCCCCAGCATTTT.

The V call is TRBV27, the J call TRBJ2-1; TRBD1 matches at 7 bases. V lost 0 bases to trimming and J lost 4 bases; unmatched junction nucleotides: 12. CDR3 length: 18 residues. Germline V gene lookup returns CDR1 MNHEY and CDR2 SMNVEV (reference sequence). CDR3 sequence reads: CASSLSMLGTDKYNEQFF. DNA for the CDR3: TGTGCCAGCAGTTTATCAATGTTGGGGACAGATAAATACAATGAGCAGTTCTTC.

This clone was picked up one time. The J gene is TRBJ2-5, the V gene TRBV9, with TRBD1 matching over 9 bases. Losses at the gene ends were 3 bases for V and 5 bases for J; bases not matched to a gene: 5. The CDR3 runs to 14 residues. CDR1 and CDR2 (germline): SGDLS, YYNGEE. In nucleotides, the CDR3 is TGTGCCAGCAGCGCGGGACAGGGTCGGGAGACCCAGTACTTC. Translated, it gives CASSAGQGRETQYF.

This clone was picked up a small number of times. The chain carries TRBV19 and TRBJ1-5, with a possible D match to TRBD1 (5 bases). The ends were cut back, 2 bases at V and 0 bases at J, with 8 bases in the middle. Germline CDR1 is LNHDA and CDR2 is SQIVND (reference sequence). The CDR3 contains 15 residues. CDR3 DNA: TGTGCCAGTAGTATAAGAGGGGATAGCAATCAGCCCCAGCATTTT. It specifies CASSIRGDSNQPQHF.

The chain couples TRBV5-1 to TRBJ1-2; D is perhaps TRBD1 (6 bases). V gave up 2 bases and J gave up 8 bases, with 13 bases separating them. The CDR3 has 13 amino acids. CDR1 is SGHRS and CDR2 is YFSETQ in the germline V gene. In DNA form, the CDR3 reads TGCGCCAGCAGCTTTAGGGGGTCGGACGGCTACACCTTC. Amino acid sequence: CASSFRGSDGYTF.